This is a list of T cell receptor beta chains from one sample in a study of early T cells in non-severe SARS-CoV-2 infection. TCRdb analysed the 5' RACE reads with MiXCR anew, one entry per CDR3 protein. The table records 70,000 or so distinct CDR3 sequences, approximately 11% of them present only once. Sequencing was carried out using whole blood. These receptors came from an adult who was a healthcare worker with PCR-confirmed SARS-CoV-2 infection or an uninfected control (not recorded which). The CDR3 runs from the conserved cysteine through the conserved F or W. D genes are given only for firm matches. Some rows mark clone size as missing; the rest say once, few, many or name a class of expanded clone.

length	J	size	D	V	DNA	CDR3
12	TRBJ2-7	few	-	TRBV7-2	TGTGCCAGCAGCTTCTACCTGTACGAGCAGTACTTC	CASSFYLYEQYF
17	TRBJ1-4	few	-	TRBV20-1	TGCAGTGCTAGGGTAGATCTCCGCGACGGTCTGCGGGAAAAACTGTTTTTT	CSARVDLRDGLREKLFF
14	TRBJ2-1	-	-	TRBV20-1	TGCAGTGCCCCTTTTGCGGGGTCCTACAATGAGCAGTTCTTC	CSAPFAGSYNEQFF
14	TRBJ1-6	few	-	TRBV6-5	TGTGCCAGCAGTTACGGCCGCCTGGGGTCACCCCTCCACTTT	CASSYGRLGSPLHF
14	TRBJ2-1	few	-	TRBV14	TGTGCCAGCAGCTCCCGGGACGGTTACAATGAGCAGTTCTTC	CASSSRDGYNEQFF
14	TRBJ2-3	few	TRBD2	TRBV7-2	TGTGCCAGCCGGCTAGCGGGAGGGACAGATACGCAGTATTTT	CASRLAGGTDTQYF
12	TRBJ2-3	-	-	TRBV5-6	TGTGCCAGCAGCTTGAGGGCGGTTACGCAGTATTTT	CASSLRAVTQYF
13	TRBJ2-7	few	-	TRBV12-3/TRBV12-4	TGTGCCAGCAGTTTTTCAGGGTTTAGCGAGCAGTACTTC	CASSFSGFSEQYF
14	TRBJ2-1	-	-	TRBV7-9	TGTGCCAGCGAAGAGGGAAGCTCCTACAATGAGCAGTTCTTC	CASEEGSSYNEQFF
15	TRBJ1-2	-	-	TRBV28	TGTGCCAGCAGTTTAACTTTACAGGGAGACTATGGCTACACCTTC	CASSLTLQGDYGYTF
14	TRBJ1-6	many	-	TRBV6-5	TGTGCCAGCACGCGACAGCGGATCAATTCACCCCTCCACTTT	CASTRQRINSPLHF
14	TRBJ1-1	many	-	TRBV13	TGTGCCAGCAGCTCGCGGCTTCTGGCCACTGAAGCTTTCTTT	CASSSRLLATEAFF
14	TRBJ2-7	-	TRBD2	TRBV12-3/TRBV12-4	TGTGCCAGCAGGACTAGCGGGAGGGCTTCCGAGCAGTACTTC	CASRTSGRASEQYF
14	TRBJ2-4	many	-	TRBV5-6	TGTGCCAGCAGCTTGTCCCGTCTCGGAAACATTCAGTACTTC	CASSLSRLGNIQYF
13	TRBJ1-1	-	TRBD1	TRBV3-1	TGTGCCAGCAGCCAGAGGCCACCGGGACAGGCTTTCTTT	CASSQRPPGQAFF
15	TRBJ2-3	-	-	TRBV7-9	TGTGCCAGCAGCCCCGAGTATGTATTCGCAGATACGCAGTATTTT	CASSPEYVFADTQYF
14	TRBJ2-1	-	-	TRBV19	TGTGCCAGTAGTATCAGCAGGGGGGACGGTGAGCAGTTCTTC	CASSISRGDGEQFF
11	TRBJ2-7	-	-	TRBV2	TGTGCCAGCAGTGACGGTTGGGAGCAGTACTTC	CASSDGWEQYF
14	TRBJ2-1	many	-	TRBV19	TGTGCCAGTAGTTTCGGGGGGCATCGGCATGAGCAGTTCTTC	CASSFGGHRHEQFF
13	TRBJ1-1	few	-	TRBV18	TGTGCCAGCTCACCGATGGCTAACACTGAAGCTTTCTTT	CASSPMANTEAFF
15	TRBJ2-1	-	TRBD2	TRBV10-3	TGTGCCATCAGTTCGGGACTAGCGACTCTCAATGAGCAGTTCTTC	CAISSGLATLNEQFF
15	TRBJ2-5	-	TRBD1	TRBV10-3	TGTGCCATCAGTAAGGGACAGCCTCTCCAAGAGACCCAGTACTTC	CAISKGQPLQETQYF
14	TRBJ2-7	few	TRBD2	TRBV19	TGTGCCAGTAGTCTAGGAGCGGGAACCTACGAGCAGTACTTC	CASSLGAGTYEQYF
13	TRBJ2-2	many	-	TRBV7-3	TGTGCCACCGGACTAAGCAACACCGGGGAGCTGTTTTTT	CATGLSNTGELFF
14	TRBJ2-2	-	TRBD1	TRBV28	TGTGCCAGCAGTCGGACAGGGGGCGAATGGGAGCTGTTTTTT	CASSRTGGEWELFF
16	TRBJ2-3	-	TRBD2	TRBV7-8	TGTGCCAGCAGCTACCAGACTAGCGGAAGCACAGATACGCAGTATTTT	CASSYQTSGSTDTQYF
14	TRBJ2-5	-	-	TRBV11-2	TGTGCCAGCAGCTTAGAAGGAGGGGGGGATAACCAGTACTTC	CASSLEGGGDNQYF
13	TRBJ2-7	few	TRBD2	TRBV28	TGTGCCAGCAGTGGACTAGCCCCCTACGAGCAGTACTTC	CASSGLAPYEQYF
12	TRBJ1-1	-	-	TRBV2	TGTGCCAGCAGTGAGACTGCCTTGGAAGCTTTCTTT	CASSETALEAFF
11	TRBJ1-2	many	-	TRBV18	TGTGCCAGCTCACCAGGGGATGGCTACACCTTC	CASSPGDGYTF
14	TRBJ2-3	many	TRBD2	TRBV11-2	TGTGCCAGCAGCCCGACTAGCTACTCAGATACGCAGTATTTT	CASSPTSYSDTQYF
13	TRBJ2-3	many	-	TRBV5-1	TGCGCCAGCAGCTTGGACGTGGGAGATACGCAGTATTTT	CASSLDVGDTQYF
12	TRBJ2-7	few	-	TRBV2	TGTGCCAGCAGTGAACCCCCCTACGAGCAGTACTTC	CASSEPPYEQYF